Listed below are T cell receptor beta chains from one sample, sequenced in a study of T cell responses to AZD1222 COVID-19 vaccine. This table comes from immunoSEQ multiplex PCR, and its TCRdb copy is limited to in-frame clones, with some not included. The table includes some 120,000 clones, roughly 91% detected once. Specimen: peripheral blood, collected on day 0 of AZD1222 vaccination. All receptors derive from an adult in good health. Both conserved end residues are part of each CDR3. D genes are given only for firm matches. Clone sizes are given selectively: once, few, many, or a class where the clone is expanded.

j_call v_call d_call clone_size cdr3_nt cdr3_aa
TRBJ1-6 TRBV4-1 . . TGCGCCAGCAGCCAAGCCGGTCGCCTCCACTTT CASSQAGRLHF
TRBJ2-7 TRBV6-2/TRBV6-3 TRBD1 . TGTGCCAGCAGTTTCTCCGGGACAGGTCTACTTAGCTCCTACGAGCAGTACTTC CASSFSGTGLLSSYEQYF
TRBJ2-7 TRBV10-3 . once TGTGCCATCAGTACCGACCGGGACGGCGGCGAGCAGTACTTC CAISTDRDGGEQYF
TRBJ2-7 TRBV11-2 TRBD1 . TGTGCCAGCAGCTTGAACAGGGGAGAGCAGTACTTC CASSLNRGEQYF
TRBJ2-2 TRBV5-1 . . TGCGCCAGCAGCTTGGCCCAGAACACCGGGGAGCTGTTTTTT CASSLAQNTGELFF
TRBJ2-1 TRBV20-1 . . TGCAGTGCTACCGGGGCATTTGAGCAGTTCTTC CSATGAFEQFF
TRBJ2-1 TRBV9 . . TGTGCCAGCAGCGTAGTTAGCGGTACTAACAATGAGCAGTTCTTC CASSVVSGTNNEQFF
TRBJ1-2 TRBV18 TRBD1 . TGTGCCAGCTCAACCCTCCGACAGGGGACCATTAACTATGGCTACACCTTC CASSTLRQGTINYGYTF
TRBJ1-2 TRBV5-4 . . TGTGCCAGCAGCTTAGGTCCCCTCGTCAACTATGGCTACACCTTC CASSLGPLVNYGYTF
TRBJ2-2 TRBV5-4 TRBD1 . TGTGCCAGCAGCGGGGACAGGGAAACCGGGGAGCTGTTTTTT CASSGDRETGELFF
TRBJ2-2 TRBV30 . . TGTGCCTGGAGTGTATGGGCGCTTTGGCCGCCAACTTCGAACACCGGGGAGCTGTTTTTT CAWSVWALWPPTSNTGELFF
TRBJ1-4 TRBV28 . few TGTGCCAGCATCGGCACTGCTAATGAAAAACTGTTTTTT CASIGTANEKLFF
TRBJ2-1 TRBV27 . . TGTGCCAGCAGTTTGGGACTTTTGTACAATGAGCAGTTCTTC CASSLGLLYNEQFF
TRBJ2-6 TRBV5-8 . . TGTGCCAGCAGCTCGGACAAACTAAACTCTGGGGCCAACGTCCTGACTTTC CASSSDKLNSGANVLTF
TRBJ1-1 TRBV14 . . TGTGCCAGCAGCCAAGTATCAGGGGCGGGCACTGAAGCTTTCTTT CASSQVSGAGTEAFF
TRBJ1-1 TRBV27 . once TGTGCCAGCAGTTCTCACCTCGACGGATATGAAGCTTTCTTT CASSSHLDGYEAFF
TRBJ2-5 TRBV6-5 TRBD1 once TGTGCCAGCAGTTATACCGGACAGGGACAAGAGACCCAGTACTTC CASSYTGQGQETQYF
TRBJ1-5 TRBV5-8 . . TGTGCCAGCAGCAGGATTAGCAGCAATCAGCCCCAGCATTTT CASSRISSNQPQHF
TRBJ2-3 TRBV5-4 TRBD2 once TGTGCCAGCAGCTTGGCGGGGGGGCGCGCAGATACGCAGTATTTT CASSLAGGRADTQYF
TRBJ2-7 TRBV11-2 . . TGTGCCAGCAGCCCCTTAAGGGAACCAATTTACGAGCAGTACTTC CASSPLREPIYEQYF
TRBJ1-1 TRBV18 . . TGTGCCAGCTCACCTTTGACAGTAGGGACTGAAGCTTTCTTT CASSPLTVGTEAFF
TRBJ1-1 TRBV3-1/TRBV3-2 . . TGTGCCAGCAGCCAAGTTGGGAAAACGAGGACTTTCTTT CASSQVGKTRTFF
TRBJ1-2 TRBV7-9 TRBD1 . TGTGCCAGCACCCCAGGGGGTTTGAGTAATGGCTACACCTTC CASTPGGLSNGYTF
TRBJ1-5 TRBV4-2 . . TGTGCCAGCAGCCATGAGGGAAATAGCAATCAGCCCCAGCATTTT CASSHEGNSNQPQHF
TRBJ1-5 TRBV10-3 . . TGTGCCATCAGTGAGGTAGGGGAAGGTGTAGGGCCCCAGCATTTT CAISEVGEGVGPQHF
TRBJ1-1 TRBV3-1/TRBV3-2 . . TGTGCCAGCAGCCAAGATCTGGTGGTGAACACTGAAGCTTTCTTT CASSQDLVVNTEAFF
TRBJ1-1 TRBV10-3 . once TGTGCCATCAGCACCACCGGGACACTGAACACTGAAGCTTTCTTT CAISTTGTLNTEAFF
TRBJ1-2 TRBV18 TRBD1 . TGTGCCAGCTCACCACCGGGACAGAACAACTATGGCTACACCTTC CASSPPGQNNYGYTF
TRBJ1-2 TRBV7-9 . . TGTGCCAGCGTAACGGACAAATATGGCTACACCTTC CASVTDKYGYTF
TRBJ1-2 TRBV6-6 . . TGTGCCAGCACCCAAAGTGCCGCTAACTATGGCTACACCTTC CASTQSAANYGYTF
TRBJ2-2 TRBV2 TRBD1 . TGTGCCATTCCAGGGGGCGCGAAGAACACCGGGGAGCTGTTTTTT CAIPGGAKNTGELFF
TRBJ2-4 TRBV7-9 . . TGTGCCAGCAGCTTAGGCACAGGCCCCACCAACAAAAACATTCAGTACTTC CASSLGTGPTNKNIQYF
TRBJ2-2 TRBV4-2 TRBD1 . TGTGCCAGCAGCCAAGAAATGAAACAGGGGAGGAACACCGGGGAGCTGTTTTTT CASSQEMKQGRNTGELFF
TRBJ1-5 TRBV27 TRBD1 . TGTGCCAGCAGATACTCCGGGACAGTGAATCAGCCCCAGCATTTT CASRYSGTVNQPQHF